Presented here are 15 T cell receptor beta chains from one specimen sequenced in a study of shared clonotypes between healthy human individuals. Here immunoSEQ multiplex PCR was the method, and the copy in TCRdb shows in-frame clones only, minus some. The sample records 900,000 to 1,200,000 clones, 78% being singletons. The sample comprised memory CD4+ T cells from PBMCs. Described subset: CD45RA-negative fraction. All receptors come from a man aged 18-30 years in good health. Some clones in this sample may be carry-over from other donors' samples.

The J gene is TRBJ2-2, the V gene TRBV28; the D is unclear. From germline, CDR1 is MDHEN and CDR2 SYDVKM. This CDR3 comprises 14 residues. Trimming took 4 bases from V and 4 from J, leaving 10 bases between them. The CDR3: CASSSPSGTGELFF. The DNA of the CDR3 is TGTGCCAGCAGTTCCCCTAGTGGCACCGGGGAGCTGTTTTTT.

This clone showed up just once. The genes are TRBV7-3 and TRBJ2-1, with 7 bases lining up with TRBD1. In germline, CDR1 is SGHTA, CDR2 FQGTGA. The V and J ends lost 0 bases and 6 bases, in that order; junction bases with no gene match: 2. This CDR3 region has 14 residues. The CDR3 loop reads CASSLTAGGNEQFF. CDR3 coding DNA: TGTGCCAGCAGCTTAACGGCAGGGGGCAATGAGCAGTTCTTC.

V is TRBV7-9 and J is TRBJ1-1; D may be TRBD1 (5 bases). The germline gives CDR1 SEHNR, CDR2 FQNEAQ (reference sequence). This CDR3 comprises 14 residues. V dropped 2 bases and J dropped 3 bases, with 10 bases sitting between them. CDR3: CASSLLGQHTEAFF. CDR3 nucleotides: TGTGCCAGCAGCTTATTGGGGCAGCACACTGAAGCTTTCTTT.

This chain connects TRBV10-3 to TRBJ2-1; no firm D call. Germline CDR1 is ENHRY and CDR2 is SYGVKD. Between the trimmed V and J ends, which lost 6 bases and 2 bases, there was a span of 8 bases. This CDR3 has 13 amino acids. This chain's CDR3 is CAIRLPPYNEQFF. DNA of the CDR3: TGTGCCATCAGATTACCCCCCTACAATGAGCAGTTCTTC.

The V and J genes are TRBV5-1 and TRBJ2-7, with 9 bases fitting TRBD2. Germline loops: CDR1 SGHRS, CDR2 YFSETQ. Germline trimming cut 4 bases from V and 6 bases from J; bases unmatched to any gene: 11. This CDR3 has 15 residues. The CDR3 region is CASSQASTSGGEQYF. Written as DNA, the CDR3 is TGCGCCAGCAGCCAGGCATCGACTAGCGGCGGCGAGCAGTACTTC. Combining the CDR3 with reference TRBV5-1 and TRBJ2-7 gives the whole variable domain KAGVTQTPRYLIKTRGQQVTLSCSPISGHRSVSWYQQTPGQGLQFLFEYFSETQRNKGNFPGRFSGRQFSNSRSEMNVSTLELGDSALYLCASSQASTSGGEQYFGPGTRLTVT.

The rearrangement links TRBV6-5 to TRBJ1-2; D is undetermined. The CDR3 has 14 residues. Germline V gene lookup returns CDR1 MNHEY and CDR2 SVGAGI. V gave up 5 bases and J gave up 4 bases, with 14 bases separating them. This chain's CDR3 is CASSNREGIYGYTF. The CDR3, as DNA: TGTGCCAGCAGTAACCGGGAGGGAATCTATGGCTACACCTTC.

This clone was picked up a small number of times. The chain is built from TRBV28 and TRBJ2-2; TRBD2 might be the D (6 bases). The CDR3 spans 15 residues. The germline V and J ends were trimmed by 5 bases and 5 bases, with 15 bases remaining between them. Germline V gives CDR1 MDHEN, CDR2 SYDVKM. This CDR3 reads CASSPRLVLTGELFF. Written as DNA, the CDR3 is TGTGCCAGCAGTCCCCGACTAGTTCTGACCGGGGAGCTGTTTTTT.

The CDR3 reads CASTAIGDQPQHF. DNA for the CDR3: TGTGCCAGCACCGCGATCGGAGACCAGCCCCAGCATTTT. V usage is TRBV28 and J usage is TRBJ1-5; D uncertain. CDR1 MDHEN and CDR2 SYDVKM come from the germline V gene. Trimming removed 7 bases from V and 7 bases from J, with 14 bases in between. The CDR3 runs 13 residues.

The V call is TRBV2, the J call TRBJ1-5, with 7 nucleotides matching TRBD1. This CDR3 has 12 residues. Germline V CDR1 and CDR2: SNHLY, FYNNEI. V shed 8 bases, J shed 9 bases, and the junction held 7 bases outside the gene matches. The CDR3 DNA sequence: TGTGCCAGCCGGGACAGACAATGGCCCCAGCATTTT. The encoded protein is CASRDRQWPQHF.

V usage is TRBV7-2 and J usage is TRBJ2-2; 9 bases line up with TRBD2. Unmatched junction bases numbered 4, after V lost 5 bases and J lost 0 bases. The germline V gene encodes CDR1 SGHTA and CDR2 FQGNSA. The length of the CDR3 is 16 residues. The CDR3 sequence: CASSMTSGANTGELFF. CDR3 DNA sequence: TGTGCCAGCAGCATGACTAGCGGAGCGAACACCGGGGAGCTGTTTTTT.

This sequence joins TRBV6-1 and TRBJ1-1; TRBD1 is a possible D gene (5 bases). Trimming stripped 7 bases from V and 5 bases from J, with 14 bases between. This CDR3 has 13 amino acids. Germline values: CDR1 MNHNS, CDR2 SASEGT. This CDR3 reads CASTPRGGTEAFF. Here the CDR3 DNA reads TGTGCCAGCACCCCGAGGGGAGGGACTGAAGCTTTCTTT.

The V and J genes are TRBV7-2 and TRBJ1-2; D not resolved. The CDR3 consists of 12 residues. In germline, CDR1 is SGHTA, CDR2 FQGNSA. Trimming left V 5 bases short and J 4 bases short, with 8 bases between. In nucleotides, the CDR3 is TGTGCCAGCAGCAAAGACGGCTATGGCTACACCTTC. Translation gives CASSKDGYGYTF.

The genes are TRBV18 and TRBJ1-5; a possible D gene is TRBD1 (5 bases). Trimming shortened V by 2 bases and J by 7 bases, and 18 bases separated the two germline ends. Germline values: CDR1 KGHSH, CDR2 LQKENI. The CDR3 totals 16 residues. CDR3: CASSPDGGRAGQPQHF. CDR3 DNA sequence: TGTGCCAGCTCACCAGATGGCGGTAGGGCAGGGCAGCCCCAGCATTTT.

The CDR3 here is CASSPSLTAYEQYF. CDR3 DNA: TGTGCCAGCTCACCATCCCTGACAGCTTACGAGCAGTACTTC. The gene calls are TRBV18 and TRBJ2-7; D may be TRBD1 (5 bases). V was shortened by 2 bases and J by 4 bases, with 12 bases between the two germline ends. The CDR3 extends over 14 amino acids. Germline assignment: CDR1 KGHSH and CDR2 LQKENI.

In this sample, this clone turned up once. The chain is built from TRBV28 and TRBJ1-1; the D is unclear. The V and J ends lost 8 bases and 2 bases respectively, with 9 bases between them. Per germline, CDR1 MDHEN and CDR2 SYDVKM. The CDR3 runs 12 residues. The CDR3 DNA sequence: TGTGCCAGCTTCTCTCTTAACACTGAAGCTTTCTTT. Amino acids: CASFSLNTEAFF.